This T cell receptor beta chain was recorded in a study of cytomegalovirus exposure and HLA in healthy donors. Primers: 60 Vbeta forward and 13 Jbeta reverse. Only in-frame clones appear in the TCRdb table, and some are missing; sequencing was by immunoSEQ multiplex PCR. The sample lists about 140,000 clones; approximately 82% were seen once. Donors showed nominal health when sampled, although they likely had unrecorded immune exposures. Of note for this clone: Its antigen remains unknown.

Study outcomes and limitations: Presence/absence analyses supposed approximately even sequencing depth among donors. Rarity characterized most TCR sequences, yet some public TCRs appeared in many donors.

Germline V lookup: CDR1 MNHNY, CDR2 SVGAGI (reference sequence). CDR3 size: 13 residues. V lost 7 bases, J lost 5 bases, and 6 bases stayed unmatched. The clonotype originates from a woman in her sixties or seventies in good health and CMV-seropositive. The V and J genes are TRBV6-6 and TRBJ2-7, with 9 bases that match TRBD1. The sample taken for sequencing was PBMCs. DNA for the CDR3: TGTGCCAGCATCCGGGACAGGGCCGACGAGCAGTACTTC. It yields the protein CASIRDRADEQYF.